This T cell receptor beta chain was sequenced for a study of human T cells and chemical hapten exposure. Study as a whole: 2% DPC applied to an approximately 2 cm by approximately 2 cm arm area sensitized donors.

TCRdb itself ran the RACE reads through MiXCR, one entry per CDR3 protein. The sample gives about 82,000 distinct CDR3 sequences, over 10% of which show up once; 5.7% is in the top ten. Study results and limitations: The number of TCRs above 1 in 1000 frequency did not change after DPC sensitization. Expanded TCRs formed significantly more large CDR3 similarity clusters than controls.

The CDR3 consists of 15 residues. Trimming removed 3 bases from V and 2 bases from J, with 15 bases in between. The germline V gene has CDR1 SGHRS and CDR2 YFSETQ. Time point noted: patch test 3, about 24 weeks after DPC sensitization. As for treatment: therapeutic diphenylcyclopropenone sensitization with weekly scalp DPC. The template was total RNA from unfractionated whole blood. About this clonotype: The antigen remains undetermined.

The sequenced sample was whole blood, obtained in connection with sensitization to the hapten diphenylcyclopropenone (DPC). V usage is TRBV5-1 and J usage is TRBJ2-7; possible D gene TRBD1, 6 bases. The source is a woman in her forties or fifties with alopecia areata. Some clones in this sample may be carry-over from other donors' samples. The chain's CDR3 is CASSSTTGHAYEQYF. The CDR3 coding sequence is TGCGCCAGCAGCTCCACTACGGGACACGCCTACGAGCAGTACTTC.